This is a list of T cell receptor beta chains from one sample in a study of vaccination and CD4 T cells after COVID-19. One entry per CDR3 protein, called by TCRdb with MiXCR from the PCR reads. Of around 3,700 distinct CDR3 sequences in the sample, roughly 37% were seen once. These receptors lack a known antigen. The specimen sequenced was CD4+ T cells from blood, cultured in vitro. These TCRs come from a human donor who had recovered from COVID-19. Both conserved end residues are part of each CDR3. The order of the fields is V gene, clone size, D gene, J gene, CDR3 DNA, CDR3 protein. A D gene is named only where the DNA matches it firmly. Some rows have no size entry. The others give once, few or many, or a class for an expanded clone.

>TRBV2|.|.|TRBJ1-6
TGTGCCAGCAGTTACCGACCGCAACCCTCCTCACCCCTCCACTTT
CASSYRPQPSSPLHF
>TRBV7-3|.|.|TRBJ2-3
TGTGCCAGCAGTACGGGGGGCCGGAGCACAGATACGCAGTATTTT
CASSTGGRSTDTQYF
>TRBV20-1|few|TRBD1|TRBJ1-2
TGCAGTGCTAGAGCAGTGGCCCTCACAGGGGGGAATGGCTACACCTTC
CSARAVALTGGNGYTF
>TRBV5-1|.|.|TRBJ1-1
TGCGCCAGCAGCTTGGGTTCTAGGGGCCCCATTGTAACTGAAGCTTTCTTT
CASSLGSRGPIVTEAFF
>TRBV5-6|few|TRBD1|TRBJ2-5
TGTGCCAGCAGCGCTGGGACAGGCATCCCACAAGAGACCCAGTACTTC
CASSAGTGIPQETQYF
>TRBV20-1|few|TRBD2|TRBJ2-3
TGCAGTGCTTCGGGACTAGCGGGGGTCACAGATACGCAGTATTTT
CSASGLAGVTDTQYF
>TRBV20-1|few|TRBD2|TRBJ2-3
TGCAGTGCTAGAGCGGCTAGCGGGGGCCCAGATACGCAGTATTTT
CSARAASGGPDTQYF
>TRBV7-6|medium-sized|.|TRBJ2-1
TGTGCCAGCAGCTTAGATTGGAGTCCGTTTGGGGGCGCGGGGTACAATGAGCAGTTCTTC
CASSLDWSPFGGAGYNEQFF
>TRBV29-1|.|.|TRBJ2-1
TGCAGCGTTGGACACAACTTATACTTCAATGAGCAGTTCTTC
CSVGHNLYFNEQFF
>TRBV27|.|TRBD2|TRBJ2-1
TGTGCCAGCAGCCACACAGCTAGCGGCTCCTACAATGAGCAGTTCTTC
CASSHTASGSYNEQFF
>TRBV5-6|.|.|TRBJ2-5
TGTGCCAGCAGCCCGTGGGGGGGGGCCCAAGAGACCCAGTACTTC
CASSPWGGAQETQYF
>TRBV28|few|.|TRBJ1-1
TGTGCCAGCGACAGACAGTTAATGAACACTGAAGCTTTCTTT
CASDRQLMNTEAFF
>TRBV7-9|.|TRBD2|TRBJ2-5
TGTGCCAGCAGCCCCGGAGCGGGGGGTCAAGAGACCCAGTACTTC
CASSPGAGGQETQYF
>TRBV30|few|.|TRBJ2-6
TGTGCCTGGGGGGGGGACAGGCCTGGGGCCAACGTCCTGACTTTC
CAWGGDRPGANVLTF
>TRBV19|.|.|TRBJ1-6
TGTGCCAGTAGTAAGGGGGGGCTTAATTCACCCCTCCACTTT
CASSKGGLNSPLHF
>TRBV30|.|.|TRBJ1-2
TGTGCCTGGAGTGCCGACTTAGCCTATGGCTACACCTTC
CAWSADLAYGYTF
>TRBV7-3|.|.|TRBJ2-7
TGTGCCAGCAGCTTAAAAGGGGGCTACGAGCAGTACTTC
CASSLKGGYEQYF
>TRBV20-1|few|TRBD1|TRBJ2-3
TGCAGTGCTAGGACAGGGGGAGATACGCAGTATTTT
CSARTGGDTQYF
>TRBV7-2|.|.|TRBJ1-1
TGTGCCAGCAGCTTAGAGAGTGCGAGCACTGAAGCTTTCTTT
CASSLESASTEAFF
>TRBV11-2|few|.|TRBJ1-1
TGTGCCAGCAGCCTACTGGGGAAGAACACTGAAGCTTTCTTT
CASSLLGKNTEAFF
>TRBV6-1|.|.|TRBJ1-2
TGTGCCAGCAGTGTACAGGGAAATGGCTACACCTTC
CASSVQGNGYTF
>TRBV12-3/TRBV12-4|few|.|TRBJ1-2
TGTGCCAGCACCAAGACTTCTAACTATGGCTACACCTTC
CASTKTSNYGYTF
>TRBV12-3/TRBV12-4|few|.|TRBJ1-6
TGTGCCAGCCACTCCGGGCAATTCAATTCACCCCTCCACTTT
CASHSGQFNSPLHF
>TRBV18|.|.|TRBJ2-7
TGTGCCAGCTCAGCCGCGTCCTACGAGCAGTACTTC
CASSAASYEQYF
>TRBV6-4|.|TRBD2|TRBJ2-2
TGTGCCAGCAGTCCGGAGTGGGGGGGGAACACCGGGGAGCTGTTTTTT
CASSPEWGGNTGELFF
>TRBV15|.|TRBD2|TRBJ2-1
TGTGCCACCGACCGGGGTGGGGGGGGTTCCTACAATGAGCAGTTCTTC
CATDRGGGGSYNEQFF
>TRBV2|.|.|TRBJ1-2
TGTGCCAGCAGTCAGATGTCGGGGACTTATGGCTACACCTTC
CASSQMSGTYGYTF
>TRBV5-1|few|TRBD1|TRBJ2-2
TGCGCCAGCAGCTCGGAACGGACAGGGGGCTCGAACACCGGGGAGCTGTTTTTT
CASSSERTGGSNTGELFF
>TRBV12-3/TRBV12-4|.|TRBD1|TRBJ1-2
TGTGCCAGCAGACGCGGGACAGGGGGATATGGTGGCTACACCTTC
CASRRGTGGYGGYTF
>TRBV2|medium-sized|.|TRBJ1-1
TGTGCCAGCAGTGTGGTTACTGACACTGAAGCTTTCTTT
CASSVVTDTEAFF
>TRBV7-8|few|.|TRBJ1-1
TGTGCCAGCAGCCCGCGGGAGGGGAACACTGAAGCTTTCTTT
CASSPREGNTEAFF
>TRBV19|.|.|TRBJ1-5
TGTGCCACCCGAGGGGTCCTAGGCAATCAGCCCCAGCATTTT
CATRGVLGNQPQHF
>TRBV6-1|few|TRBD1|TRBJ1-5
TGTGCCAGCAGGAGGGACGACAGGGGGCCCCGGTATAGCAATCAGCCCCAGCATTTT
CASRRDDRGPRYSNQPQHF